This T cell receptor beta chain was captured by sequencing in a study of CD8 T cells in Susac syndrome (dated by TCRdb to between 2019 and 2020). For the wider study: Of the Susac syndrome patients who were sequenced, more than five had clinically active disease and about eight were in clinical remission. Whether CD8+ T cell activation and differentiation in Susac syndrome was antigen driven was tested using repertoire sequencing. At blood withdrawal, Susac syndrome patients were either therapy-naive, taking corticosteroids (in some cases with IVIg as well), or taking IVIg alone. Here is what the overall study found, with its caveats: In patients with Susac syndrome, the CD4+ T cell repertoire showed no detectable clonal expansion. The number of individuals in the TCR sequencing and HLA analysis was recognized as being relatively small.

Peripheral blood CD8+ and CD4+ T cells from healthy donors, Susac syndrome patients and multiple sclerosis patients were profiled using high-throughput TCR beta sequencing. The Susac syndrome patients fulfilled recently defined diagnostic criteria for definite or probable disease. Bulk CD8+ and CD4+ T cells were purified magnetically by negative isolation, whereas CD8+ TEMRA cells were enriched by FACS. Blood was collected in EDTA tubes and processed within 24 hours, with PBMCs isolated through density gradient centrifugation. PBMCs intended for TCR sequencing were cryopreserved in liquid nitrogen and were subsequently thawed in a 37 degrees C water bath. Purity of sorted or isolated CD4+, CD8+ and CD8+ TEMRA cells was at least 90%. RNA was extracted with the RNeasy kit and roughly 0.5 to 1 ug was reverse transcribed using random hexamers. TCR beta CDR3 regions were amplified with the immunoSEQ multiplex PCR assay covering 54 Vbeta and 13 Jbeta segments. To correct PCR amplification bias, a synthetic template baseline was used for both primer optimization and computational correction. Concerning the study's data processing: Only productive sequences were kept, with reads annotated to V, D and J genes according to IMGT and analyzed in immunoSEQ Analyzer. Clonality was calculated as one minus the Shannon entropy normalized by log2 of the number of productive unique sequences. For each patient and control, public and private clones were evaluated among the 100 most prevalent clones. A clone was defined as Susac-specific if it was absent from the healthy and MS cohorts, from approximately 980 published viral clones and from other ImmuneACCESS disease sequences. The public reads were run again by TCRdb, first through fastp at Q25 and then through MiXCR, and only productive beta chains were kept. Under each unique CDR3 protein, matching rows form one entry showing the most common genes and DNA. The V and J calls and clone size come from TCRdb's table, not from the authors' own analysis. For this sample there are 150,000 to 190,000 distinct CDR3 sequences; 95% appear just once. 0.16% of the sample belongs to the ten largest clones.

As for this clonotype: Its antigen remains undetermined. Base qualities are not provided; no much larger clone lies one nucleotide away.

A distance of 9 bases separates the germline ends of V and J, which lose 5 bases and 1 base respectively. The CDR3 runs 14 residues from the cysteine to the phenylalanine. The sequence is cut down to CDR3 DNA, 42 bases in frame from base 1. Based on the germline V gene (reference sequence), the CDR1 and CDR2 sequences are PRHDT and FYEKMQ. The clonotype originates from a human donor with Susac syndrome. Sequenced material: CD4+ T cells from PBMCs. Recombination joined TRBV13 with TRBJ1-3; too little of a D gene remains to name it. The CDR3: CASSPTVSGNTIYF. Read as DNA, the sequence is TGTGCCAGCAGCCCAACAGTGTCTGGAAACACCATATATTTT. The full variable domain, completed from the reference TRBV13 and TRBJ1-3 proteins outside the CDR3, reads AAGVIQSPRHLIKEKRETATLKCYPIPRHDTVYWYQQGPGQDPQFLISFYEKMQSDKGSIPDRFSAQQFSDYHSELNMSSLELGDSALYFCASSPTVSGNTIYFGEGSWLTVV.